These 27 T cell receptor beta chains originate from one sample sequenced in a study of CD8 T cells in ankylosing spondylitis. Broader study findings: For ankylosing spondylitis blood, a TCR beta motif of fewer than 10 highly homologous variants appeared characteristic.

Which antigens these TCRs recognize remains unknown. In TCRdb, the 5' RACE reads were re-called with MiXCR into one record per CDR3 protein. The sample contains fewer than 400,000 distinct CDR3 sequences, roughly 8% of which appear only once. The sequenced material came from blood, either unsorted or a sorted T cell fraction (not recorded which). These receptor sequences come from a male donor with ankylosing spondylitis.

The chain carries TRBV4-2 and TRBJ2-5, with D tentatively TRBD2 (5 bases). The CDR3 runs 16 residues. Looked up from germline, CDR1 is LGHNA and CDR2 is YNFKEQ. Trimming stripped 1 base from V and 5 bases from J, with 17 bases between. The CDR3 DNA sequence: TGTGCCAGCAGCCAAGGCTCGCGGCGAAGAGGGGAGACCCAGTACTTC. Translating it yields CASSQGSRRRGETQYF.

The chain is built from TRBV12-3 or TRBV12-4 and TRBJ1-1; 8 bases are shared with TRBD1. This CDR3 comprises 13 residues. The J segment lost 6 bases and the V segment lost 3 bases, leaving 3 bases of the junction unmatched. The CDR3 region has the DNA TGTGCCAGCAGTTTGCGCAGGGGGCCTGAAGCTTTCTTT. Translated: CASSLRRGPEAFF.

The table lists this clonotype with a few counts. The chain links TRBV27 to TRBJ2-7; 12 bases align to TRBD2. CDR1 is MNHEY, CDR2 SMNVEV, per germline (reference sequence). CDR3 length: 15 amino acids. The V segment lost 6 bases and the J segment 1 base; nucleotides outside the gene matches: 4. The CDR3 loop reads CASSPTSGGSYEQYF. The CDR3 DNA reads TGTGCCAGCAGCCCGACTAGCGGGGGATCCTACGAGCAGTACTTC.

The chain couples TRBV28 to TRBJ2-1; D is ambiguous. From germline, CDR1 is MDHEN and CDR2 SYDVKM. CDR3 length equals 14 residues. Trimming took 8 bases from V and 0 from J, leaving 11 bases between them. CDR3 in amino acids: CASSVSSSYNEQFF. As DNA, the CDR3 is TGTGCCAGCTCCGTATCCAGCTCCTACAATGAGCAGTTCTTC.

Only a few counts were recorded for this clonotype. This chain uses TRBV7-2 with TRBJ2-7, with a possible D match to TRBD1 (5 bases). In germline, CDR1 is SGHTA, CDR2 FQGNSA. With 3 bases removed from V and 4 bases from J, the gap between germline ends came to 13 bases. This CDR3 spans 14 amino acids. The CDR3 DNA follows: TGTGCCAGCAGCTTTTGGGGCTTGGAGTACGAGCAGTACTTC. Translated, it gives CASSFWGLEYEQYF.

This clonotype was picked up a small number of times. The chain joins TRBV5-1 to TRBJ2-3; D is uncertain. Trimming took off 0 bases at V and 0 bases at J, with 14 bases between the two ends. The CDR3 is 17 amino acids. Germline V gene sequence: CDR1 SGHRS, CDR2 YFSETQ. This CDR3 is CASSLVPPAVSTDTQYF. CDR3 sequence (DNA): TGCGCCAGCAGCTTGGTTCCGCCGGCGGTGAGCACAGATACGCAGTATTTT.

The V and J genes are TRBV5-1 and TRBJ2-7, with D unclear. The V end lost 3 bases, the J end lost 7 bases, and 17 bases lay between the germline ends. Per germline, CDR1 SGHRS and CDR2 YFSETQ. The CDR3 covers 14 residues. The DNA of the CDR3 is TGCGCCAGCAGCTCACTAACCGAGCAAGGGGAGCAGTACTTC. Protein: CASSSLTEQGEQYF.

This chain uses TRBV20-1 with TRBJ2-7; 7 bases are a match to TRBD1. The CDR3 contains 14 residues. V lost 6 bases, J lost 0 bases, and 8 bases stayed unmatched. Germline V lookup: CDR1 DFQATT, CDR2 SNEGSKA (reference sequence). The DNA of the CDR3 is TGCAGTGCAGAGGGACAGTTAGCCTCCTACGAGCAGTACTTC. This gives the protein CSAEGQLASYEQYF.

There are many counts of this clonotype. The rearrangement joins TRBV5-1 to TRBJ2-2; 7 bases are shared with TRBD1. The CDR3 has 18 residues. V was pared by 1 base and J by 1 base, with 10 bases of the junction left unmatched. CDR1 is SGHRS, CDR2 YFSETQ, per germline. The CDR3 bases are TGCGCCAGCAGCTTGATCCCCGGACGACAGGGGAACACCGGGGAGCTGTTTTTT. Its translation: CASSLIPGRQGNTGELFF.

This clonotype has more than one count but fewer than ten. This chain joins TRBV28 and TRBJ1-5; D is unclear. CDR1 and CDR2 from the germline V gene are MDHEN and SYDVKM. The CDR3 runs 15 residues. V was pared by 6 bases and J by 0 bases, with 12 bases between. The CDR3 reads CASSQDQYSNQPQHF. The CDR3 nucleotides read TGTGCCAGCAGCCAGGACCAATATAGCAATCAGCCCCAGCATTTT.

The gene calls are TRBV12-3 or TRBV12-4 and TRBJ2-2, with TRBD2 matching 8 bases. The V and J ends lost 1 base and 4 bases, in that order; junction bases with no gene match: 5. The CDR3 spans 16 residues. DNA for the CDR3: TGTGCCAGCAGTTTAGGGAGCGGGAGAGGCACCGGGGAGCTGTTTTTT. It translates to CASSLGSGRGTGELFF.

This chain links TRBV28 with TRBJ2-3, with D possibly being TRBD2 (5 bases). Germline values: CDR1 MDHEN, CDR2 SYDVKM. The CDR3 contains 15 residues. Trimming stripped 7 bases from V and 2 bases from J, with 16 bases between. The CDR3 nucleotides are TGTGCCAGCAATCCGCGGGCGGGCCTCACAGATACGCAGTATTTT. Its translation: CASNPRAGLTDTQYF. The whole variable domain, remainder taken from reference TRBV28 and TRBJ2-3, is DVKVTQSSRYLVKRTGEKVFLECVQDMDHENMFWYRQDPGLGLRLIYFSYDVKMKEKGDIPEGYSVSREKKERFSLILESASTNQTSMYLCASNPRAGLTDTQYFGPGTRLTVL.

The table lists this clonotype with a few counts. The rearrangement joins TRBV7-9 to TRBJ1-3; no clear D gene. The V and J ends lost 5 bases and 3 bases respectively, with 14 bases between them. There are 15 residues in the CDR3. In germline, CDR1 is SEHNR, CDR2 FQNEAQ (reference sequence). CDR3 DNA sequence: TGTGCCAGCAGCCCCCCCTTTAGGCTTGGAAACACCATATATTTT. This codes for CASSPPFRLGNTIYF.

This clonotype showed up many times. This chain links TRBV29-1 with TRBJ1-1; a weak D match, TRBD1 (5 bases). Trimming removed 1 base at V and 6 bases at J, with 9 bases between. From germline, CDR1 is SQVTM and CDR2 ANQGSEA. The CDR3 is 12 residues long. In nucleotides, the CDR3 is TGCAGCGTTGAAGGACCGGGGCCTGAAGCTTTCTTT. Protein product: CSVEGPGPEAFF. The variable domain in full, completed from reference TRBV29-1 and TRBJ1-1, reads SAVISQKPSRDICQRGTSLTIQCQVDSQVTMMFWYRQQPGQSLTLIATANQGSEATYESGFVIDKFPISRPNLTFSTLTVSNMSPEDSSIYLCSVEGPGPEAFFGQGTRLTVV.

This clonotype has at least ten counts. The V gene is TRBV10-3, the J gene TRBJ2-1; D may be TRBD2 (6 bases). The CDR3 is made up of 16 amino acids. Trimming shortened V by 3 bases and J by 4 bases, and 16 bases separated the two germline ends. CDR1 is ENHRY and CDR2 is SYGVKD in the germline V gene. For the CDR3, the DNA is TGTGCCATCAGTGAACGGGGTGGCGGGAATTACAATGAGCAGTTCTTC. It specifies CAISERGGGNYNEQFF.

This clonotype was seen ten or more times. V is TRBV20-1 and J is TRBJ2-3; 7 nucleotides align to TRBD1. V lost 3 bases and J lost 1; bases outside the gene matches: 4. The germline V gene has CDR1 DFQATT and CDR2 SNEGSKA (reference sequence). This CDR3 is built from 14 residues. The CDR3 sequence is CSARIDRGTDTQYF. The CDR3 DNA is TGCAGTGCTAGGATAGACAGGGGCACAGATACGCAGTATTTT.

The chain links TRBV12-3 or TRBV12-4 to TRBJ2-7, with no clear D. V was trimmed by 8 bases and J by 6 bases, leaving 17 bases between them. CDR3 length equals 13 residues. CDR3 sequence (DNA): TGTGCCAGCCGGCCTCCCCAGTTCGTCGAGCAGTACTTC. It specifies CASRPPQFVEQYF.

This clonotype was observed a handful of times. The chain combines TRBV5-1 with TRBJ2-2; possibly TRBD1 for D (5 bases). The germline V and J ends were trimmed by 2 bases and 4 bases, with 15 bases remaining between them. The CDR3 is made up of 16 amino acids. Germline lookup yields CDR1 SGHRS and CDR2 YFSETQ. The CDR3: CASSLAGIPSTGELFF. CDR3 DNA sequence: TGCGCCAGCAGCTTAGCAGGGATCCCCAGCACCGGGGAGCTGTTTTTT.

A few counts support this clonotype. This chain uses TRBV6-5 with TRBJ2-3, with 12 bases matching TRBD2. The CDR3 runs 16 residues. Per germline, CDR1 MNHEY and CDR2 SVGAGI. J gave up 6 bases and V 1 base, and 5 bases lay outside the gene matches. The DNA of the CDR3 is TGTGCCAGCAGTTACTGGGCTAGCGGGAGGGAGGATACGCAGTATTTT. This gives the protein CASSYWASGREDTQYF.

The CDR3 coding sequence is TGTGCCAGCAGTTACTGGGACAGGGCTGGAGAGCAGTACTTC. Its translation: CASSYWDRAGEQYF. This sequence joins TRBV6-5 and TRBJ2-7, with 9 bases fitting TRBD1. After removal of 1 base from V and 7 bases from J, the junction contained 5 bases not matched to a gene. The CDR3 sequence is 14 residues long. Germline V gene sequence: CDR1 MNHEY, CDR2 SVGAGI.

This chain connects TRBV7-2 to TRBJ2-1; D may be TRBD1 (6 bases). The CDR3 is 14 amino acids. CDR1 SGHTA and CDR2 FQGNSA come from the germline V gene. V lost 7 bases and J lost 6, with 16 bases in between. In DNA form, the CDR3 reads TGTGCCAGCAACAGGGACCCCAACTCCAATGAGCAGTTCTTC. It codes for CASNRDPNSNEQFF.

The chain has TRBV6-5 and TRBJ1-6; D remains unclear. V was pared by 0 bases and J by 6 bases, with 9 bases between. Germline values: CDR1 MNHEY, CDR2 SVGAGI. The CDR3 totals 15 residues. The CDR3 DNA reads TGTGCCAGCAGTTACTCGGAACAATTTAATTCACCCCTCCACTTT. Amino acids: CASSYSEQFNSPLHF.

This clonotype turned up a few times. CDR3 residues: CASSYSNLGVAGTYEQYF. The CDR3 coding sequence is TGTGCCAGCAGTTACTCGAATCTTGGGGTCGCAGGAACCTACGAGCAGTACTTC. V usage is TRBV6-5 and J usage is TRBJ2-7; D is unclear. The CDR3 spans 18 residues. Germline V gives CDR1 MNHEY, CDR2 SVGAGI. V lost 0 bases, J lost 2 bases, and 20 bases lay in between.

This clonotype has a handful of counts. The chain links TRBV6-7 to TRBJ2-2, with D perhaps TRBD2 (6 bases). TRBV6-7 is designated an ORF whose function remains uncertain. This CDR3 has 16 residues. Trimming shortened V by 2 bases and J by 2 bases, and 12 bases separated the two germline ends. CDR3 in amino acids: CASSYPGLRNTGELFF. CDR3 nucleotide sequence: TGTGCCAGCAGTTACCCGGGACTGAGAAACACCGGGGAGCTGTTTTTT.

DNA of the CDR3: TGTGCCAGCAGCCAAGATTCCGAGAGGGTGGCTTTCTTT. It encodes CASSQDSERVAFF. This chain uses TRBV4-2 with TRBJ1-1, with D hard to call. Germline CDR1 and CDR2: LGHNA and YNFKEQ. The CDR3 contains 13 residues. Trimming removed 0 bases at V and 11 bases at J, with 13 bases between.

V usage is TRBV29-1 and J usage is TRBJ2-3, with 9 bases that match TRBD1. Trimming cost V 6 bases and J 5 bases; bases outside gene matches: 6. This CDR3 is built from 13 residues. Per the germline V gene, CDR1 is SQVTM and CDR2 is ANQGSEA. The CDR3 coding sequence is TGCAGCGTGGGACAGGGCCCGGGAGATACGCAGTATTTT. Translation: CSVGQGPGDTQYF.

This clonotype was counted at least ten times. The rearrangement links TRBV19 to TRBJ2-1; TRBD2 matches at 14 bases. The V segment lost 9 bases and the J segment 11 bases; nucleotides outside the gene matches: 18. The CDR3 extends over 17 amino acids. CDR1 is LNHDA, CDR2 SQIVND, per germline (reference sequence). In DNA, the CDR3 is TGTGCCAGCCGTCCCCGGGGGACTAGCGGGAGCTCCCCTAAGCAGTTCTTC. This translates into CASRPRGTSGSSPKQFF.